This T cell receptor (beta chain) stems from a study of OX40 agonist ivuxolimab in advanced cancers. Study information: Patients treated during dose escalation were battling hepatocellular carcinoma, melanoma, renal cell or head and neck cancer. Three patients got partial responses; one had hepatocellular carcinoma and two had cutaneous melanoma. General study points: Average numbers of expanded clones were greater in CD8+ T cells than in CD4+.

TCRdb keeps only in-frame clones here, not all; method: immunoSEQ multiplex PCR. The profile shows about 47,000 clones, roughly 86% of them singletons. With 1 base removed from V and 2 bases from J, the gap between germline ends came to 8 bases. CDR3 length: 14 amino acids. The germline gives CDR1 SGHTA, CDR2 FQGNSA. On this clone: No antigen is known for it.

The TCR sequence derives from an adult with an advanced solid tumor such as melanoma, head and neck, liver or kidney cancer. The rearrangement joins TRBV7-2 to TRBJ1-2; D gene ambiguous. Material: CD4+ or CD8+ T cells sorted from blood, obtained in a trial of the OX40 agonist ivuxolimab. The CDR3 DNA follows: TGTGCCAGCAGCTTAGGGGGAGTAAACTATGGCTACACCTTC. It yields the protein CASSLGGVNYGYTF.